This T cell receptor beta chain was profiled in a study of blood T cell repertoires in COVID-19. Background on the study: The origin of the acute and convalescent COVID-19 samples was the United States, Italy and Spain.

The CDR3 covers 17 residues. V was clipped by 0 bases and J by 6 bases; unmatched bases: 7. From germline, CDR1 is LNHDA and CDR2 SQIVND (reference sequence). Profiled with immunoSEQ multiplex PCR; TCRdb holds only in-frame clones, not every one. The sample includes tens of thousands of clones, 80% to 90% seen only once; the top ten take around 3.2%. This clone was recorded a few times. The gene calls are TRBV19 and TRBJ2-1, with 11 positions matching TRBD1. What was sequenced was peripheral blood. This clonotype was sampled from a woman over 75 with acute or convalescent COVID-19. DNA of the CDR3: TGTGCCAGTAGTATAGATTCCGGGACAGGGGGGGGCAATGAGCAGTTCTTC. The encoded protein is CASSIDSGTGGGNEQFF.